This T cell receptor beta chain was obtained from a study of TIL therapy for anti-PD-1-resistant metastatic lung cancer. The immunoSEQ assay was v3. TCRdb's copy holds only in-frame clones and misses some; the assay was immunoSEQ multiplex PCR. This table has about 36,000 clones, less than 75% appearing once. Indicated time point: pre-treatment sample, taken before nivolumab and TIL therapy. Looked up from germline, CDR1 is MNHEY and CDR2 is SMNVEV (reference sequence). CDR3 length equals 17 residues. The J segment lost 4 bases and the V segment lost 2 bases, leaving 12 bases of the junction unmatched.

V usage is TRBV27 and J usage is TRBJ2-7; 9 bases agree with TRBD1. This receptor was obtained from a person between 25 and 79 years old with non-small cell lung cancer. This sample comprised blood, obtained at baseline. CDR3 sequence: CASSLRRPGTGTYEQYF. DNA for the CDR3: TGTGCCAGCAGTTTACGACGGCCCGGGACAGGGACTTACGAGCAGTACTTC.